These 10 T cell receptor beta chains came from one sample sequenced in a study of CD8 T cells in ankylosing spondylitis. TCRdb used MiXCR to reprocess the 5' RACE reads, holding one entry per CDR3 protein. Of under 950,000 distinct CDR3 sequences listed, around 20% are singletons. Study conclusions and caveats: In ankylosing spondylitis blood, a motif of 7 to 9 highly homologous TCR beta variants appeared characteristic.

These receptors' antigens are unknown. Sequenced: blood, either unsorted or a sorted T cell fraction (not recorded which). These TCRs come from a male donor with ankylosing spondylitis.

This clonotype came up a few times. This chain connects TRBV24-1 to TRBJ1-5, with D possibly TRBD1 on 6 matching bases. The CDR3 totals 15 residues. V was pared by 3 bases and J by 6 bases, with 14 bases between. The germline V gene has CDR1 KGHDR and CDR2 SFDVKD. CDR3 coding DNA: TGTGCCACCAGTGATGGGGGGGGCTGGGGTCAGCCCCAGCATTTT. It codes for CATSDGGGWGQPQHF.

This clonotype showed up just a few times. A much larger clone is a single base away; this may be a read error. As DNA, the CDR3 is TGCAGTGCTAGAGGACAGTCCTACGAGCAGTACTTC. The encoded protein is CSARGQSYEQYF. This chain connects TRBV20-1 to TRBJ2-7; perhaps TRBD1 as D (5 bases). V lost 1 base and J lost 1, with 5 bases in between. Germline CDR1 is DFQATT and CDR2 is SNEGSKA (reference sequence). The CDR3 has 12 residues.

The chain couples TRBV5-1 to TRBJ1-3, with D possibly TRBD1 on 5 matching bases. The length of the CDR3 is 16 residues. V was pared by 0 bases and J by 8 bases, with 18 bases between. Germline loops: CDR1 SGHRS, CDR2 YFSETQ. CDR3 DNA: TGCGCCAGCAGCTTGGCCTCAGGGCGCGGGCGAGACACCATATATTTT. This sequence encodes CASSLASGRGRDTIYF.

This clonotype was observed a few times. The chain recombines TRBV7-2 with TRBJ1-1; D is undetermined. Germline-derived CDR1 and CDR2 are SGHTA and FQGNSA. There are 14 residues in the CDR3. Deletions cut 1 base from V and 4 bases from J, with 10 bases between. CDR3 in DNA: TGTGCCAGCAGCTTAGATCATGGAAGCACTGAAGCTTTCTTT. It codes for CASSLDHGSTEAFF.

This clonotype has only a few counts. The rearrangement uses TRBV6-1 and TRBJ1-1; perhaps TRBD1 as D (6 bases). Between the trimmed V and J ends, which lost 5 bases and 3 bases, there was a span of 10 bases. Germline loops: CDR1 MNHNS, CDR2 SASEGT. There are 13 residues in the CDR3. In nucleotides, the CDR3 is TGTGCCAGCAGTACAGGGTTGGACACTGAAGCTTTCTTT. It is translated as CASSTGLDTEAFF.

This clonotype was seen a few times. The rearrangement uses TRBV4-3 and TRBJ1-1; tentative D call: TRBD1 (6 bases). Per the germline V gene, CDR1 is LGHNA and CDR2 is YSLEER. The V end was cut by 4 bases, the J end by 6 bases, with 9 bases between. CDR3 length: 12 residues. The CDR3: CASSRQGSEAFF. The CDR3 DNA follows: TGCGCCAGCAGCCGGCAGGGGTCTGAAGCTTTCTTT.

The chain links TRBV3-1 to TRBJ2-1; 7 bases align to TRBD2. The germline V gene has CDR1 LGHDT and CDR2 YNNKEL (reference sequence). Losses at the gene ends were 0 bases for V and 7 bases for J; bases not matched to a gene: 6. The CDR3 runs to 15 residues. The CDR3 DNA follows: TGTGCCAGCAGCCAAGATCGGGGACTAATAAATGAGCAGTTCTTC. It codes for CASSQDRGLINEQFF.

This chain uses TRBV24-1 with TRBJ2-1, with 12 bases identical to TRBD2. Trimming took 3 bases from V and 4 from J; bases not matched to a gene: 3. The V gene's germline CDR1 is KGHDR and CDR2 SFDVKD. The CDR3 loop spans 16 amino acids. This CDR3 reads CATSDTGLAGYNEQFF. In DNA, the CDR3 is TGTGCCACCAGTGATACAGGACTAGCGGGGTACAATGAGCAGTTCTTC.

This clonotype was seen a handful of times. The V call is TRBV7-9, the J call TRBJ1-2, with D uncertain. There are 16 residues in the CDR3. Trimming stripped 2 bases from V and 0 bases from J, with 13 bases between. Germline CDR1 is SEHNR and CDR2 is FQNEAQ (reference sequence). CDR3 amino acids: CASSLPTDSANYGYTF. The CDR3 DNA follows: TGTGCCAGCAGCTTACCGACGGATTCAGCTAACTATGGCTACACCTTC. Looking up the rest from reference TRBV7-9 and TRBJ1-2 gives the full variable domain: DTGVSQNPRHKITKRGQNVTFRCDPISEHNRLYWYRQTLGQGPEFLTYFQNEAQLEKSRLLSDRFSAERPKGSFSTLEIQRTEQGDSAMYLCASSLPTDSANYGYTFGSGTRLTVV.

This sequence joins TRBV7-9 and TRBJ2-3; D is possibly TRBD1 (5 bases). V was trimmed by 1 base and J by 1 base, leaving 15 bases between them. Germline CDR1 SEHNR, CDR2 FQNEAQ (reference sequence). The CDR3 is 17 residues long. CDR3 residues: CASSLEGHFRGTDTQYF. In nucleotides, the CDR3 is TGTGCCAGCAGCTTAGAGGGCCACTTCAGGGGCACAGATACGCAGTATTTT.